This is a list of T cell receptor beta chains from one sample in a study of technical replicates of blood from a handful of donors. The repertoire was sequenced with immunoSEQ multiplex PCR; TCRdb's copy has only in-frame clones and lacks some. Here the sample spans about 83,000 clones, around nine tenths being singletons. Material: T cells isolated from PBMCs. The receptors derive from a human donor in good health. Each CDR3 is given with its conserved first and last residue. D genes are given only for firm matches. Rows may omit the clone size; those that give it use once, few, many or a size class.

- | TRBJ2-1 | - | TRBV7-3 | CASSLTLAGNEQFF | TGTGCCAGCAGCTTAACTTTGGCGGGCAATGAGCAGTTCTTC
TRBD2 | TRBJ2-5 | - | TRBV19 | CASSTRLAGLKAETQYF | TGTGCCAGTAGTACCAGACTAGCGGGCCTAAAAGCGGAGACCCAGTACTTC
TRBD2 | TRBJ2-3 | once | TRBV5-1 | CASSLVSGRTDTQYF | TGCGCCAGCAGCTTGGTCAGCGGGAGGACAGATACGCAGTATTTT
- | TRBJ2-3 | - | TRBV5-4 | CASSSGGLRSTDTQYF | TGTGCCAGCAGCTCCGGTGGACTAAGAAGCACAGATACGCAGTATTTT
TRBD1 | TRBJ1-4 | - | TRBV19 | CASSTFHTGTANEKLFF | TGTGCCAGTAGTACCTTTCATACCGGGACAGCAAATGAAAAACTGTTTTTT
- | TRBJ1-3 | - | TRBV28 | CASRYLRGFGNTIYF | TGTGCCAGCAGGTACCTCAGGGGATTTGGAAACACCATATATTTT
- | TRBJ1-2 | - | TRBV18 | CASSPPSITAAGTAYGYTF | TGTGCCAGCTCACCACCTTCAATAACGGCAGCGGGTACTGCCTATGGCTACACCTTC
- | TRBJ1-1 | few | TRBV7-9 | CASSRKGTLDREAFF | TGTGCCAGCAGCCGGAAGGGGACACTAGATAGGGAAGCTTTCTTT
TRBD2 | TRBJ2-7 | - | TRBV9 | CASSVAAGGLYEQYF | TGTGCCAGCAGCGTAGCGGCGGGGGGACTCTACGAGCAGTACTTC
TRBD1 | TRBJ1-2 | - | TRBV6-5 | CASSQRTGAGGYTF | TGTGCCAGCAGTCAACGGACAGGGGCGGGTGGCTACACCTTC
- | TRBJ1-2 | - | TRBV27 | CASSPTGYGYTF | TGTGCCAGCAGTCCCACAGGGTACGGCTACACCTTC
- | TRBJ1-1 | - | TRBV28 | CASYIRGGTEAFF | TGTGCCAGCTATATACGTGGGGGGACTGAAGCTTTCTTT
- | TRBJ1-1 | - | TRBV19 | CASSPALNTEAFF | TGTGCCAGTAGTCCCGCCCTAAACACTGAAGCTTTCTTT
TRBD1 | TRBJ1-2 | - | TRBV5-1 | CASSPDRAYGYTF | TGCGCCAGCAGTCCTGACAGGGCCTATGGCTACACCTTC
- | TRBJ2-1 | - | TRBV28 | CASNSWANEQFF | TGTGCCAGCAACTCGTGGGCTAATGAGCAGTTCTTC
TRBD2 | TRBJ2-3 | - | TRBV27 | CASSFVAGVADTQYF | TGTGCCAGCAGTTTTGTAGCGGGAGTCGCAGATACGCAGTATTTT
- | TRBJ1-1 | - | TRBV11-3 | CASSLGGVRLTRFTEAFF | TGTGCCAGCAGCTTAGGTGGAGTAAGGCTTACCCGATTCACTGAAGCTTTCTTT
TRBD2 | TRBJ2-1 | - | TRBV10-3 | CAISGLAGGLGNEQFF | TGTGCCATCAGTGGACTAGCGGGAGGGCTTGGGAATGAGCAGTTCTTC
TRBD1 | TRBJ2-1 | - | TRBV7-6 | CASSLGQGRPNNEQFF | TGTGCCAGCAGCCTAGGACAGGGCCGCCCCAACAATGAGCAGTTCTTC
- | TRBJ2-2 | - | TRBV7-9 | CASSYTEDTGELFF | TGTGCCAGCAGCTATACCGAGGACACCGGGGAGCTGTTTTTT
- | TRBJ2-5 | - | TRBV16 | CASSHPSETQYF | TGTGCCAGCAGCCACCCCAGTGAGACCCAGTACTTC
- | TRBJ1-2 | - | TRBV29-1 | CSVVISYGYTF | TGCAGCGTTGTCATCAGCTATGGCTACACCTTC
TRBD2 | TRBJ2-1 | - | TRBV7-9 | CASSSRLAGIYNEQFF | TGTGCCAGCAGCTCAAGACTAGCGGGAATCTACAATGAGCAGTTCTTC
- | TRBJ1-2 | - | TRBV27 | CASSHRDIQGYTF | TGTGCCAGCAGCCACCGGGACATCCAGGGCTACACCTTC
- | TRBJ2-1 | once | TRBV19 | CASSMVTSSYNEQFF | TGTGCCAGTAGTATGGTTACTAGCTCCTACAATGAGCAGTTCTTC
- | TRBJ2-7 | - | TRBV5-4 | CASSLDTTYEQYF | TGTGCCAGCAGCTTGGACACCACCTACGAGCAGTACTTC
TRBD2 | TRBJ2-1 | - | TRBV27 | CASRSGLVYEQFF | TGTGCCAGCAGGTCGGGACTAGTTTATGAGCAGTTCTTC
- | TRBJ2-1 | - | TRBV5-1 | CASSLAGGGHNEQFF | TGCGCCAGCAGCTTGGCCGGAGGGGGCCACAATGAGCAGTTCTTC
- | TRBJ1-4 | - | TRBV5-1 | CASKEVENEKLFF | TGCGCCAGTAAGGAGGTTGAAAATGAAAAACTGTTTTTT
TRBD2 | TRBJ2-1 | - | TRBV14 | CASSQDRTSGSSYNEQFF | TGTGCCAGCAGCCAAGATAGGACTAGCGGGAGCTCCTACAATGAGCAGTTCTTC
- | TRBJ2-5 | - | TRBV9 | CASSVSVGEETQYF | TGTGCCAGCAGCGTTTCCGTCGGTGAAGAGACCCAGTACTTC
- | TRBJ1-4 | - | TRBV7-9 | CASSYLGGTNEKLFF | TGTGCCAGCAGCTACCTGGGGGGAACTAATGAAAAACTGTTTTTT
- | TRBJ2-7 | - | TRBV7-2 | CASSFYVRTYEQYF | TGTGCCAGCAGCTTCTATGTGAGAACCTACGAGCAGTACTTC
TRBD1 | TRBJ2-2 | - | TRBV7-9 | CASSRQGAKYTGELFF | TGTGCCAGCAGCCGACAGGGGGCGAAATACACCGGGGAGCTGTTTTTT
- | TRBJ1-2 | - | TRBV2 | CASRDRGAYGYTF | TGTGCCAGCAGGGACCGGGGGGCATATGGCTACACCTTC
- | TRBJ2-3 | - | TRBV9 | CASSSGGGLTDTQYF | TGTGCCAGCAGCTCCGGCGGGGGCTTGACAGATACGCAGTATTTT
- | TRBJ1-6 | - | TRBV5-1 | CASSLIGSSYNSPLHF | TGCGCCAGCAGCTTGATCGGGAGCTCCTATAATTCACCCCTCCACTTT
- | TRBJ2-1 | - | TRBV6-5 | CASSYAGEQFF | TGTGCCAGCAGTTACGCGGGGGAGCAGTTCTTC
- | TRBJ2-7 | - | TRBV13 | CASSQTGGPLREQYF | TGTGCCAGCAGCCAGACCGGAGGCCCGCTACGCGAGCAGTACTTC
TRBD1 | TRBJ2-7 | - | TRBV5-1 | CASSSAGTGAYEQYF | TGCGCCAGCAGCTCCGCCGGGACAGGGGCCTACGAGCAGTACTTC
- | TRBJ1-1 | - | TRBV6-1 | CASRAVDTEAFF | TGTGCCAGCAGAGCTGTGGACACTGAAGCTTTCTTT
- | TRBJ1-2 | - | TRBV4-2 | CASSQEATGYDGYTF | TGTGCCAGCAGCCAAGAAGCCACAGGGTATGATGGCTACACCTTC
- | TRBJ1-2 | - | TRBV29-1 | CSLRRTAADGYTF | TGCAGCCTCCGCCGGACAGCTGCCGATGGCTACACCTTC
TRBD1 | TRBJ1-2 | - | TRBV19 | CASMSPARGHTF | TGTGCCAGTATGAGTCCGGCCAGGGGGCACACCTTC
- | TRBJ2-2 | - | TRBV12-5 | CASGLVLSGQGNTGELFF | TGTGCTAGTGGTTTGGTACTGAGCGGGCAGGGGAACACCGGGGAGCTGTTTTTT
TRBD1 | TRBJ2-1 | once | TRBV6-5 | CASSYATGVLYNEQFF | TGTGCCAGCAGTTATGCGACAGGGGTCCTTTACAATGAGCAGTTCTTC
- | TRBJ1-1 | once | TRBV28 | CASKPRWGAAKNTEAFF | TGTGCCAGCAAACCCCGGTGGGGCGCAGCCAAAAACACTGAAGCTTTCTTT
- | TRBJ1-6 | - | TRBV9 | CASSVGRTDRNSPLHF | TGTGCCAGCAGCGTAGGACGGACGGACAGAAATTCACCCCTCCACTTT
- | TRBJ1-2 | - | TRBV19 | CASSRDKTNYGYTF | TGTGCCAGTAGCCGGGACAAAACTAACTATGGCTACACCTTC
- | TRBJ2-5 | - | TRBV28 | CASTQGRGRGDETQYF | TGTGCCAGCACGCAAGGGCGGGGACGGGGCGACGAGACCCAGTACTTC
TRBD1 | TRBJ1-1 | - | TRBV7-3 | CASSLAPGQGLAFF | TGTGCCAGCAGCTTGGCTCCGGGACAGGGTTTGGCTTTCTTT
TRBD1 | TRBJ2-7 | - | TRBV28 | CASSRPTGTGGIDEQYF | TGTGCCAGCAGTCGACCTACCGGGACAGGGGGCATCGACGAGCAGTACTTC
- | TRBJ2-7 | - | TRBV2 | CASTKEYEQYF | TGTGCCAGCACCAAGGAGTACGAGCAGTACTTC
- | TRBJ2-1 | - | TRBV6-1 | CASSEADNEQFF | TGTGCCAGCAGTGAAGCCGACAATGAGCAGTTCTTC